This T cell receptor (beta chain) was sequenced for a study of blood T cell repertoires in COVID-19. Study overall: Italy, Spain and the United States were the sources of the convalescent and acute COVID-19 samples.

In the original workflow: Amplification of reference gene primers was used by the study to estimate nucleated cell counts. Only in-frame clones appear in the TCRdb table, and some are missing; sequencing was by immunoSEQ multiplex PCR. Clone size and the V and J calls come from that table; the DNA yielded D and trimming. The sample shows approximately 260,000 clones, 82% of them seen only once. The CDR3 is 13 residues long. V was cut by 4 bases and J by 4 bases, with 8 bases left in between. In germline, CDR1 is LGHDT, CDR2 YNNKEL (reference sequence). This receptor was obtained from a woman aged 80 or older with active or convalescent COVID-19. The chain employs TRBV3-1 (or the pseudogene TRBV3-2) and TRBJ1-5; D unresolved. The sample consisted of peripheral blood. CDR3 region: CASSRAGNQPQHF. DNA for the CDR3: TGTGCCAGCAGCCGGGCGGGGAATCAGCCCCAGCATTTT.